Given below is one T cell receptor (beta chain) in context. This entry is derived from a study of blood T cell repertoires in COVID-19. Study details: Sites across the United States, Italy and Spain contributed samples from acute and convalescent COVID-19. In each case, the material was cDNA or gDNA derived from T cells, B-cell-depleted T cells, or PBMCs.

Per the study methods: Amplification of reference gene primers was used by the study to estimate nucleated cell counts. Only in-frame clones appear in the TCRdb table, and some are missing; sequencing was by immunoSEQ multiplex PCR. From that table come the V and J calls and clone size; the DNA was used to work out D and trimming. The data show some 160,000 clones, around 84% seen once. The TCR sequence derives from a woman aged 45-65 years with acute or convalescent COVID-19. Sequencing was performed on peripheral blood.

Here the CDR3 reads CASSLPGLADVEQFF. CDR3 DNA: TGTGCCAGCAGCTTACCGGGACTCGCCGATGTTGAACAGTTCTTC. The V gene is TRBV7-8, the J gene TRBJ2-1, with D maybe TRBD2 (6 bases). The V gene's germline CDR1 is SGHVS and CDR2 FQNEAQ. This CDR3 contains 15 residues. V lost 2 bases, J lost 13 bases, and 21 bases lay in between.